This T cell receptor beta chain was captured in a study of spatial heterogeneity in lung cancer. Study-level findings and limits: Follow-up blood showed ubiquitous expanded tumor TCRs less than blood at resection did.

Time point reported: sample taken at primary tumor resection. Unsorted samples of tumor, nontumor lung or frozen PBMC had their whole RNA sequenced. Samples came from around 70 TRACERx patients with untreated early-stage lung cancer. TCRdb used MiXCR to reprocess the 5' RACE reads, holding one entry per CDR3 protein. The profile covers tens of thousands of distinct CDR3 sequences, with approximately 8.9% appearing a single time and less than 9% taken by the ten largest. Germline V gene sequence: CDR1 KGHSH, CDR2 LQKENI. Trimming took 6 bases from V and 1 from J; bases not matched to a gene: 8. There are 15 residues in the CDR3. Concerning this clonotype: What it binds is not known.

The material was PBMCs, obtained at surgery. The clonotype was recovered from a male donor with early-stage non-small cell lung cancer. The genes are TRBV18 and TRBJ2-5, with 7 bases fitting TRBD2. Here the CDR3 reads CASSSGPGGQETQYF. As DNA, the CDR3 is TGTGCCAGCTCCTCTGGGCCGGGAGGCCAAGAGACCCAGTACTTC.